The rows below give T cell receptor beta chains drawn from one sample of a study of cytomegalovirus exposure and HLA in healthy donors. Profiled with immunoSEQ multiplex PCR; TCRdb holds only in-frame clones, not every one. The table lists roughly 120,000 clones, about nine tenths of them singletons. Sequencing used PBMCs. The receptors stem from a woman under 30 in good health and CMV-seronegative. The CDR3 runs from the conserved cysteine through the conserved F or W. D genes are given only for firm matches. Clone size appears in some rows only: once, few, many, or a class for an expanded clone.

D	V	size	J	CDR3	DNA
TRBD1	TRBV5-4	.	TRBJ1-6	CASSLGQGHSPLHF	TGTGCCAGCAGCCTCGGACAGGGGCATTCACCCCTCCACTTT
TRBD1	TRBV7-2	.	TRBJ2-7	CASSPGTGRYEQYF	TGTGCCAGCAGCCCAGGGACAGGGCGGTACGAGCAGTACTTC
.	TRBV11-2	.	TRBJ2-3	CASSLELLPDTQYF	TGTGCCAGCAGCCTCGAACTTCTTCCTGATACGCAGTATTTT
.	TRBV27	.	TRBJ2-3	CASRARGYGGHPSTDTQYF	TGTGCCAGCAGGGCAAGGGGGTACGGGGGGCACCCTAGCACAGATACGCAGTATTTT
TRBD2	TRBV5-4	.	TRBJ2-7	CASSSGAGEYEQYF	TGTGCCAGCAGCAGCGGAGCGGGAGAATACGAGCAGTACTTC
.	TRBV27	.	TRBJ2-7	CASSLRGLPYEQYF	TGTGCCAGCAGTTTAAGAGGGCTGCCCTACGAGCAGTACTTC
.	TRBV7-2	.	TRBJ1-1	CAIRRTFTEAFF	TGTGCCATCCGCCGCACTTTCACTGAAGCTTTCTTT
.	TRBV18	.	TRBJ1-6	CASSPTGSRNSPLHF	TGTGCCAGCTCACCAACCGGGTCCCGGAATTCACCCCTCCACTTT
.	TRBV7-9	.	TRBJ2-5	CASSRPLGIQETQYF	TGTGCCAGCAGCAGACCACTAGGAATCCAAGAGACCCAGTACTTC
.	TRBV18	.	TRBJ1-5	CASSPLKPGDSNQPQHF	TGTGCCAGCTCACCACTAAAGCCCGGGGATAGCAATCAGCCCCAGCATTTT
.	TRBV27	.	TRBJ1-2	CASSSIYDRRNIYGYTF	TGTGCCAGCAGTTCAATCTACGACAGGCGAAATATTTATGGCTACACCTTC
.	TRBV6-5	once	TRBJ1-2	CASSESVGYTF	TGTGCCAGCAGTGAGTCCGTCGGCTACACCTTC
TRBD1	TRBV4-1	.	TRBJ1-1	CASSRLKQGKKLNTEAFF	TGCGCCAGCAGCCGGTTAAAACAGGGGAAGAAATTAAACACTGAAGCTTTCTTT
TRBD1	TRBV28	.	TRBJ1-5	CASTSVGQGVSSNQPQHF	TGTGCCAGCACTTCGGTGGGACAGGGGGTTTCTAGCAATCAGCCCCAGCATTTT
.	TRBV27	.	TRBJ2-7	CASSLSGAYENEQYF	TGTGCCAGCAGTTTAAGTGGAGCCTACGAGAACGAGCAGTACTTC
TRBD2	TRBV27	.	TRBJ2-7	CASSLLAGEKYF	TGTGCCAGCAGTTTACTAGCGGGAGAAAAGTACTTC
.	TRBV21-1	.	TRBJ2-7	CASSKTIAGQDYEQYF	TGTGCCAGCAGCAAAACCATCGCCGGACAGGACTACGAGCAGTACTTC
TRBD2	TRBV5-6	.	TRBJ2-1	CASSLGLAANSYNEQFF	TGTGCCAGCAGCTTGGGACTAGCGGCAAACTCCTACAATGAGCAGTTCTTC
TRBD1	TRBV6-1	.	TRBJ1-2	CASSGGGRASNYGYTF	TGTGCCAGCAGTGGAGGGGGCAGGGCGTCTAACTATGGCTACACCTTC
.	TRBV27	.	TRBJ1-2	CASSLNADVDSGYTF	TGTGCCAGCAGTTTAAACGCTGATGTCGACTCAGGCTACACCTTC
.	TRBV9	.	TRBJ1-5	CASSVGGVQPQHF	TGTGCCAGCAGCGTGGGGGGGGTTCAGCCCCAGCATTTT
.	TRBV5-1	.	TRBJ2-3	CASCPGGFTDTQYF	TGCGCCAGCTGCCCGGGGGGCTTCACAGATACGCAGTATTTT
TRBD1	TRBV4-2	.	TRBJ2-5	CASSPDEDRAETQYF	TGTGCCAGCAGCCCAGACGAGGACAGGGCAGAGACCCAGTACTTC
TRBD1	TRBV4-3	.	TRBJ1-4	CASSQGQGRVGNEKLFF	TGCGCCAGCAGCCAAGGACAGGGAAGAGTAGGCAATGAAAAACTGTTTTTT
.	TRBV7-9	.	TRBJ1-1	CASRTLNTEAFF	TGTGCCAGCAGGACACTGAACACTGAAGCTTTCTTT
.	TRBV4-3	.	TRBJ2-7	CASLRYRELDYEQYF	TGCGCCAGTCTCCGATACAGGGAACTAGATTACGAGCAGTACTTC
.	TRBV5-8	.	TRBJ2-7	CASSLVLGRSSYEQYF	TGTGCCAGCAGCTTGGTTCTGGGTAGGAGCTCCTACGAGCAGTACTTC